Below, 25 T cell receptor beta chains from the same sample are listed, as sequenced in a study of cytomegalovirus exposure and HLA in healthy donors. This table comes from immunoSEQ multiplex PCR, and its TCRdb copy is limited to in-frame clones, with some not included. The sample lists some 140,000 clones; 89% were seen once. Sequenced material: PBMCs. These receptors came from a woman aged 18-29 years in good health and CMV-seropositive.

This sequence joins TRBV7-9 and TRBJ1-3; D uncertain. Per germline, CDR1 SEHNR and CDR2 FQNEAQ (reference sequence). V shed 5 bases and J shed 9 bases, with 20 bases lying between them. The CDR3 sequence is 15 residues long. This CDR3 is CASSHHETSVPTIYF. CDR3 nucleotide sequence: TGTGCCAGCAGCCATCACGAGACATCGGTTCCCACCATATATTTT.

The chain joins TRBV11-2 to TRBJ2-5, with no clear D. Germline values: CDR1 SGHAT, CDR2 FQNNGV. This CDR3 has 14 amino acids. Trimming removed 3 bases from V and 0 bases from J, with 8 bases in between. The CDR3 DNA sequence: TGTGCCAGCAGCTTGAGGAGTTACCAAGAGACCCAGTACTTC. Its translation is CASSLRSYQETQYF.

The rearrangement uses TRBV7-9 and TRBJ1-2, with D perhaps matching TRBD1 (5 bases). There are 14 residues in the CDR3. V lost 7 bases and J 4 bases, leaving 16 bases between the germline ends. Germline loops: CDR1 SEHNR, CDR2 FQNEAQ (reference sequence). CDR3 sequence (DNA): TGTGCCAGCATCCCCTCAGGGCAGGGCTATGGCTACACCTTC. Translated: CASIPSGQGYGYTF. Looking up the rest from reference TRBV7-9 and TRBJ1-2 gives the full variable domain: DTGVSQNPRHKITKRGQNVTFRCDPISEHNRLYWYRQTLGQGPEFLTYFQNEAQLEKSRLLSDRFSAERPKGSFSTLEIQRTEQGDSAMYLCASIPSGQGYGYTFGSGTRLTVV.

This CDR3 reads CASSSTSGGDEQYF. Written as DNA, the CDR3 is TGTGCCAGCAGTAGTACTAGCGGGGGGGACGAGCAGTACTTC. The J gene is TRBJ2-7, the V gene TRBV27; 13 bases fit TRBD2. Germline lookup yields CDR1 MNHEY and CDR2 SMNVEV (reference sequence). The CDR3 covers 14 residues. The ends lost 5 bases at V and 5 bases at J; junction bases unmatched: 3.

The gene calls are TRBV6-5 and TRBJ2-2; 9 bases line up with TRBD1. V trimming: 8 bases; J trimming: 3 bases; junction bases outside the gene matches: 7. This CDR3 is 15 amino acids long. Per germline, CDR1 MNHEY and CDR2 SVGAGI. This chain's CDR3 is CASRKRQGDTGELFF. CDR3 bases: TGTGCCAGCCGTAAAAGACAGGGGGACACCGGGGAGCTGTTTTTT.

This rearrangement joins TRBV18 to TRBJ2-5; a possible D gene is TRBD2 (5 bases). The CDR3 extends over 13 amino acids. The V end was cut by 5 bases, the J end by 7 bases, with 14 bases between. The germline V gene has CDR1 KGHSH and CDR2 LQKENI. The CDR3 DNA reads as TGTGCCAGCTCATCCCGGGCTGAGGGGACCCAGTACTTC. Translation gives CASSSRAEGTQYF.

The genes are TRBV19 and TRBJ2-2, with TRBD1 matching over 8 bases. V lost 7 bases to trimming and J lost 6 bases; unmatched junction nucleotides: 7. There are 14 residues in the CDR3. From germline, CDR1 is LNHDA and CDR2 SQIVND (reference sequence). CDR3 loop: CASKGRGHAGELFF. DNA of the CDR3: TGTGCCAGTAAGGGCAGGGGGCATGCCGGGGAGCTGTTTTTT.

This clone was found once. The rearrangement joins TRBV18 to TRBJ2-3; 15 positions match TRBD2. This CDR3 has 19 amino acids. The V gene's germline CDR1 is KGHSH and CDR2 LQKENI. Trimming cost V 4 bases and J 4 bases; bases outside gene matches: 12. In nucleotides, the CDR3 is TGTGCCAGCTCACGGCAATCCGGGACTAGCGGGGGGTCGGCAGATACGCAGTATTTT. Its protein is CASSRQSGTSGGSADTQYF.

The chain couples TRBV7-2 to TRBJ2-5; D is perhaps TRBD2 (6 bases). The V gene lost 5 bases and the J gene lost 6 bases, with 28 bases spanning the gap. Per germline, CDR1 SGHTA and CDR2 FQGNSA. The CDR3 spans 18 residues. The CDR3 nucleotides read TGTGCCAGCAGCCCTACGGGCCTAGGGGACTTCGGCGAGAAGACCCAGTACTTC. Residues: CASSPTGLGDFGEKTQYF.

This CDR3 reads CASTTTGTSNQPQHF. The CDR3 nucleotides are TGTGCCAGCACCACGACAGGGACCAGCAATCAGCCCCAGCATTTT. V usage is TRBV28 and J usage is TRBJ1-5; 7 positions match TRBD1. This CDR3 has 15 residues. The ends lost 7 bases at V and 1 base at J; junction bases unmatched: 7. The V gene's germline CDR1 is MDHEN and CDR2 SYDVKM.

V usage is TRBV19 and J usage is TRBJ1-5; unclear D gene. V lost 3 bases and J lost 1, with 19 bases in between. CDR1 is LNHDA and CDR2 is SQIVND in the germline V gene (reference sequence). The CDR3 runs 18 residues. CDR3 region: CASSMTQGRALSNQPQHF. The CDR3 coding sequence is TGTGCCAGTAGTATGACGCAAGGGCGGGCGTTAAGCAATCAGCCCCAGCATTTT.

The chain has TRBV16 and TRBJ1-3; D is ambiguous. The CDR3 extends over 13 amino acids. Germline V gene sequence: CDR1 KGHSY, CDR2 FQNENV. V shed 11 bases and J shed 0 bases, with 11 bases lying between them. Here the CDR3 reads CACRLASGNTIYF. The CDR3 DNA is TGTGCCTGTCGACTGGCCTCTGGAAACACCATATATTTT.

The chain has TRBV7-3 and TRBJ2-3; perhaps TRBD2 as D (6 bases). The CDR3 extends over 13 amino acids. The V and J ends lost 0 bases and 5 bases respectively, with 6 bases between them. Germline CDR1 SGHTA, CDR2 FQGTGA. The CDR3: CASSLTSGDTQYF. As DNA, the CDR3 is TGTGCCAGCAGCTTAACTAGCGGAGATACGCAGTATTTT.

This clone was counted a single time. The chain links TRBV29-1 to TRBJ1-2; D gene unclear. The V gene lost 3 bases and the J gene lost 0 bases, with 11 bases spanning the gap. The CDR3 has 14 amino acids. Germline V gene lookup returns CDR1 SQVTM and CDR2 ANQGSEA. The CDR3 spells CSVEWYSPNYGYTF. CDR3 coding DNA: TGCAGCGTTGAGTGGTACAGCCCTAACTATGGCTACACCTTC.

V usage is TRBV27 and J usage is TRBJ1-2, with 9 nucleotides matching TRBD1. V shed 4 bases and J 13 bases; nucleotides not matched to a gene: 10. CDR1 MNHEY and CDR2 SMNVEV come from the germline V gene (reference sequence). The CDR3 runs to 13 residues. CDR3 bases: TGTGCCAGCAGTTATACGACAGGGGGATTTCTCACCTTC. Translation: CASSYTTGGFLTF.

The chain combines TRBV9 with TRBJ2-3; tentatively, D is TRBD2 (5 bases). CDR3 size: 14 residues. Looked up from germline, CDR1 is SGDLS and CDR2 is YYNGEE. V lost 2 bases and J 6 bases, leaving 13 bases between the germline ends. The CDR3 is CASSVLSSRDTQYF. The CDR3 DNA sequence: TGTGCCAGCAGCGTCCTTTCTAGCAGGGATACGCAGTATTTT. The full variable domain, completed using reference TRBV9 and TRBJ2-3, is DSGVTQTPKHLITATGQRVTLRCSPRSGDLSVYWYQQSLDQGLQFLIQYYNGEERAKGNILERFSAQQFPDLHSELNLSSLELGDSALYFCASSVLSSRDTQYFGPGTRLTVL.

The chain is built from TRBV7-9 and TRBJ1-1; a weak D match, TRBD1 (6 bases). V gave up 1 base and J gave up 7 bases, with 16 bases separating them. The CDR3 spans 15 residues. Per germline, CDR1 SEHNR and CDR2 FQNEAQ (reference sequence). CDR3 sequence: CASSLVGGVVDEAFF. The CDR3 DNA reads as TGTGCCAGCAGCTTAGTAGGGGGGGTAGTGGATGAAGCTTTCTTT.

The gene calls are TRBV6-5 and TRBJ2-7; the D is unclear. The CDR3 contains 11 residues. The germline V gene encodes CDR1 MNHEY and CDR2 SVGAGI. Trimming took 4 bases from V and 5 from J, leaving 6 bases between them. CDR3 sequence: CASSSFHEQYF. DNA of the CDR3: TGTGCCAGCAGTTCTTTCCACGAGCAGTACTTC.

The genes are TRBV28 and TRBJ2-7, with 7 bases matching TRBD1. After removal of 5 bases from V and 1 base from J, the junction contained 8 bases not matched to a gene. The CDR3 spans 15 residues. The germline CDR1 and CDR2 sequences are MDHEN and SYDVKM. The CDR3 sequence is CASSTPGTASYEQYF. For the CDR3, the DNA is TGTGCCAGCAGTACACCCGGGACAGCATCCTACGAGCAGTACTTC.

The V and J genes are TRBV6-4 and TRBJ2-5; tentatively, D is TRBD2 (5 bases). From germline, CDR1 is MRHNA and CDR2 SNTAGT. V shed 3 bases and J shed 2 bases, with 13 bases lying between them. CDR3 length: 15 residues. CDR3 sequence: CASSEVCGQQETQYF. The CDR3 DNA reads TGTGCCAGCAGTGAAGTTTGCGGGCAGCAAGAGACCCAGTACTTC.

The rearrangement joins TRBV28 to TRBJ2-7, with TRBD2 matching over 11 bases. J lost 3 bases, V lost 3 bases, and 4 bases had no gene match. The CDR3 spans 15 residues. The germline CDR1 and CDR2 sequences are MDHEN and SYDVKM. The CDR3 DNA is TGTGCCAGCAGTTTGTCCGGGACTAGCGGCTACGAGCAGTACTTC. This translates into CASSLSGTSGYEQYF.

The chain combines TRBV30 with TRBJ1-1, with 9 bases aligning to TRBD1. Germline assignment: CDR1 GTSNPN and CDR2 SVGIG (reference sequence). The CDR3 has 12 residues. V lost 5 bases, J lost 4 bases, and 2 bases stayed unmatched. CDR3 DNA: TGTGCCTGGGACAGGGGGGGCACTGAAGCTTTCTTT. Its protein is CAWDRGGTEAFF.

This rearrangement joins TRBV9 to TRBJ2-2; TRBD2 matches at 11 bases. After removal of 0 bases from V and 1 base from J, the junction contained 2 bases not matched to a gene. This CDR3 is 17 amino acids long. Germline CDR1 is SGDLS and CDR2 is YYNGEE. CDR3 sequence reads: CASSVEGLAGNTGELFF. The CDR3 bases are TGTGCCAGCAGCGTAGAAGGACTAGCGGGGAACACCGGGGAGCTGTTTTTT.

The chain employs TRBV4-1 and TRBJ2-7, with a weak D call TRBD2 (5 bases). Trimming pared 4 bases from V and 4 bases from J, leaving 29 bases between. Germline loops: CDR1 MGHRA, CDR2 YSYEKL. This CDR3 is 19 amino acids long. CDR3 protein: CASSREGSLGEGRLYEQYF. The CDR3 DNA reads TGCGCCAGCAGCCGAGAGGGATCCCTGGGTGAGGGCAGGCTGTACGAGCAGTACTTC.

The chain carries TRBV7-2 and TRBJ2-1; perhaps TRBD2 as D (6 bases). Germline lookup yields CDR1 SGHTA and CDR2 FQGNSA. Trimming cost V 5 bases and J 9 bases, with 14 bases left between them. The CDR3 spans 13 residues. CDR3 region: CASSLTSSGEQFF. For the CDR3, the DNA is TGTGCCAGCAGCCTAACTAGCTCCGGTGAGCAGTTCTTC.